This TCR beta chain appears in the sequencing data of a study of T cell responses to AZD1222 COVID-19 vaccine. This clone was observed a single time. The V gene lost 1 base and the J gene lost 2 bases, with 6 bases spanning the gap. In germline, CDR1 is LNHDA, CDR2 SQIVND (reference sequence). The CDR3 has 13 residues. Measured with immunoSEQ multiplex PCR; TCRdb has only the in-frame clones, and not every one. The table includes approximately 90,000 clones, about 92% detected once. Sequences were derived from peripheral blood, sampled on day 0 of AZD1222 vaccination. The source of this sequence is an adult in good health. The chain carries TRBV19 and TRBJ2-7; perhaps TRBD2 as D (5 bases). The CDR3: CASSIAGAYEQYF. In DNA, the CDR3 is TGTGCCAGTAGTATAGCCGGGGCCTACGAGCAGTACTTC.